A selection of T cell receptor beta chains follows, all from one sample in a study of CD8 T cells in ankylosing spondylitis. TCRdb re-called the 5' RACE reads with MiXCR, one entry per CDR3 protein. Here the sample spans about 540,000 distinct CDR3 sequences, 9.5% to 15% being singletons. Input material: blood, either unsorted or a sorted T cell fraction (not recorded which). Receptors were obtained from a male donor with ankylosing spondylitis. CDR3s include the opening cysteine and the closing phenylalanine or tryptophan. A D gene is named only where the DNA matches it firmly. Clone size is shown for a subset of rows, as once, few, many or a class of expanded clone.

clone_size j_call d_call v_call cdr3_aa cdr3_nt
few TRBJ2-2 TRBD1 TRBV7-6 CASSQGQGARTGELFF TGTGCCAGCAGCCAAGGACAGGGGGCCCGGACCGGGGAGCTGTTTTTT
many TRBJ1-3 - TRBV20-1 CSASLWGGNTIYF TGCAGTGCTAGCCTATGGGGAGGAAACACCATATATTTT
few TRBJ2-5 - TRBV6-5 CASNSGTNPRQETQYF TGTGCCAGCAATTCCGGGACCAATCCTCGGCAAGAGACCCAGTACTTC
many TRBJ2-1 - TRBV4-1 CASSQARGSYNEQFF TGCGCCAGCAGCCAAGCCCGAGGTTCCTACAATGAGCAGTTCTTC
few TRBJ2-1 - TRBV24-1 CATSDGRNNEQFF TGTGCCACCAGTGATGGCCGAAACAATGAGCAGTTCTTC
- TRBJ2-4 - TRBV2 CASRASESPLAKNIQYF TGTGCCAGCAGGGCGTCAGAGAGCCCATTAGCCAAAAACATTCAGTACTTC
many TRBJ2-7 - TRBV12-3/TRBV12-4 CASSLGKLREQYF TGTGCCAGCAGTTTGGGCAAGCTACGAGAGCAGTACTTC
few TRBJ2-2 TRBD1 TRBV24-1 CATRDRGTNTGELFF TGTGCCACCAGGGACAGGGGAACAAACACCGGGGAGCTGTTTTTT
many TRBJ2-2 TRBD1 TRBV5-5 CASSGTDPISGELFF TGTGCCAGCAGCGGGACAGACCCCATATCTGGGGAGCTGTTTTTT
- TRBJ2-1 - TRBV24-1 CATSDPRGGVSEQFF TGTGCCACCAGTGATCCCCGGGGTGGGGTGAGTGAGCAGTTCTTC
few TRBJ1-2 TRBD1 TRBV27 CASSTGGRVNGYTF TGTGCCAGCAGCACAGGGGGCAGGGTGAATGGCTACACCTTC
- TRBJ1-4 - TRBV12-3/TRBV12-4 CASSLSGRRTNEKLFF TGTGCCAGCAGTTTATCAGGGCGTCGGACTAATGAAAAACTGTTTTTT
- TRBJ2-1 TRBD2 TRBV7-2 CASCGTSGSYEQFF TGTGCCAGCTGCGGGACTAGCGGGAGTTATGAGCAGTTCTTC
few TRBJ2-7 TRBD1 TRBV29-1 CSVEGTGGTYEQYF TGCAGCGTTGAGGGAACAGGGGGCACCTACGAGCAGTACTTC
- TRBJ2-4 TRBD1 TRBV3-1 CASSQDLTGAKNIQYF TGTGCCAGCAGCCAAGATCTTACAGGGGCGAAAAACATTCAGTACTTC
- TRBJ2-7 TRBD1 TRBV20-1 CSARDRAYEQYF TGCAGTGCTAGGGACAGGGCCTACGAGCAGTACTTC
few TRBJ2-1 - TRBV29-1 CSVVSRTAYNEQFF TGCAGCGTTGTGAGCCGGACAGCCTACAATGAGCAGTTCTTC
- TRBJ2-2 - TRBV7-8 CASSSLTYGGELFF TGTGCCAGCAGCTCCCTAACGTATGGGGGGGAGCTGTTTTTT
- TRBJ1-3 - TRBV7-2 CASSPRGGQISGNTIYF TGTGCCAGCAGCCCCCGAGGGGGACAAATCTCTGGAAACACCATATATTTT
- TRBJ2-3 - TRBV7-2 CASSPGPRLADTQYF TGTGCCAGCAGCCCCGGCCCGCGCCTCGCAGATACGCAGTATTTT
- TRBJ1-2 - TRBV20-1 CSASEGAHGYTF TGCAGTGCTAGCGAAGGGGCTCATGGCTACACCTTC
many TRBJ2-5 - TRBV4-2 CASSQEQLFQETQYF TGTGCCAGCAGCCAAGAGCAACTATTCCAAGAGACCCAGTACTTC
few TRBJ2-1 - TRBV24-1 CATSDPRAYNEQFF TGTGCCACCAGTGACCCGAGGGCCTACAATGAGCAGTTCTTC
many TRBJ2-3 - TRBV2 CASSEGARGTDTQYF TGTGCCAGCAGCGAAGGGGCCAGAGGGACAGATACGCAGTATTTT
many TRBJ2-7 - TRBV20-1 CSARQGLGYEQYF TGCAGTGCTAGACAGGGTTTAGGGTACGAGCAGTACTTC
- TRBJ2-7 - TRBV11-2 CASSLRSGSGGEQYF TGTGCCAGCAGCCTAAGGTCGGGAAGCGGCGGAGAGCAGTACTTC
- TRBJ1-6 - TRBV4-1 CASSPQTENNSPLHF TGCGCCAGCAGCCCACAGACGGAGAATAATTCACCCCTCCACTTT
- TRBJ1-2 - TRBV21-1 CASSKGTGGWSYTF TGTGCCAGCAGCAAAGGGACAGGGGGCTGGAGCTACACCTTC
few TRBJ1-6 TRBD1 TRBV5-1 CASSLDGRQGASPLHF TGCGCCAGCAGCTTGGATGGCCGACAGGGTGCTTCACCCCTCCACTTT
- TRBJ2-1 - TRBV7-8 CASSARLVDEQFF TGTGCCAGCAGCGCTCGACTGGTTGATGAGCAGTTCTTC
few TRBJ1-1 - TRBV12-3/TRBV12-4 CASSFGRGGTEAFF TGTGCCAGCAGTTTTGGGCGGGGCGGGACTGAAGCTTTCTTT
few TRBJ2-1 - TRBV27 CASRYQGGYEQFF TGTGCCAGCAGGTACCAGGGGGGATATGAGCAGTTCTTC